This TCR beta chain stems from a study of tumor-infiltrating lymphocytes in oesophageal squamous cell carcinoma. MiXCR, applied by TCRdb to the PCR reads, yields one record per CDR3 protein. This sample yields just under 20,000 distinct CDR3 sequences, of which 30% to 45% are seen a single time; approximately 19% belongs to the top ten. The CDR3 extends over 16 amino acids. V was cut by 5 bases and J by 10 bases, with 24 bases left in between. Germline loops: CDR1 SGHAT, CDR2 FQNNGV. The sequenced sample consisted of esophageal tumor tissue. This receptor was identified in a male donor with esophageal squamous cell carcinoma. The V and J genes are TRBV11-2 and TRBJ2-1; TRBD2 might be the D (6 bases). CDR3 protein: CASSRVEGRESPEQFF. Here the CDR3 DNA reads TGTGCCAGCAGCCGTGTAGAGGGACGGGAGTCCCCCGAGCAGTTCTTC. Full variable domain (outside the CDR3, taken from reference TRBV11-2 and TRBJ2-1): EAGVAQSPRYKIIEKRQSVAFWCNPISGHATLYWYQQILGQGPKLLIQFQNNGVVDDSQLPKDRFSAERLKGVDSTLKIQPAKLEDSAVYLCASSRVEGRESPEQFFGPGTRLTVL.